This TCR beta chain was identified during a study of blood T cell repertoires in COVID-19. Whole-study context: COVID-19 samples collected from the United States, Italy and Spain covered acute and convalescent phases.

Repertoires were generated with immunoSEQ multiplex PCR, while TCRdb's copy carries only in-frame clones and drops some. The sample shows a few hundred thousand clones, approximately 84% of them seen only once. The CDR3 totals 14 residues. Germline V gene data show CDR1 as SEHNR and CDR2 as FQNEAQ (reference sequence). Trimming took 1 base from V and 6 from J, leaving 10 bases between them. This clone was found a few times. Different DNA sequences within this sample yield the same CDR3. The TCR sequence derives from a man aged 50 or older with acute or convalescent COVID-19. The chain employs TRBV7-9 and TRBJ1-5; D may be TRBD1 (5 bases). The specimen was peripheral blood. The CDR3 DNA reads as TGTGCCAGCAGCTTAGGGCAGGGAGGTCAGCCCCAGCATTTT. This translates into CASSLGQGGQPQHF.